This T cell receptor beta chain was sequenced for a study of CD8 T cells in ankylosing spondylitis. Study observations and caveats: Disease-linked clones were CD8+ and relatively rare in peripheral blood. Blood from ankylosing spondylitis patients appeared to carry a characteristic roughly 8-variant TCR beta motif.

Preparation of TCR beta libraries was done by quantitative 5'-RACE with molecular barcodes. Via MiXCR, TCRdb re-called the 5' RACE reads, giving one row per CDR3 protein. The sample includes some 15,000 distinct CDR3 sequences, 8% to 10% seen only once; the top ten take roughly 36%. There are many counts of this clonotype. Its antigen is unidentified. Material for sequencing was blood. The TCR sequence derives from a male donor with ankylosing spondylitis or in good health (not recorded which).

CDR3 protein: CASSLVWQPATGELFF. CDR3 nucleotide sequence: TGTGCCAGCAGCTTAGTCTGGCAGCCAGCCACCGGGGAGCTGTTTTTT. The gene calls are TRBV7-3 and TRBJ2-2; D remains ambiguous. This CDR3 contains 16 residues. Germline values: CDR1 SGHTA, CDR2 FQGTGA. V lost 2 bases and J lost 4, with 14 bases in between.